The 20 T cell receptor beta chains listed next were all sequenced from one sample in a study of blood T cell repertoires in COVID-19. Measured with immunoSEQ multiplex PCR; TCRdb has only the in-frame clones, and not every one. The sample contains approximately 100,000 clones, around 80% of which appear only once. Sequencing was performed on peripheral blood. These receptors were obtained from a man in his sixties with acute or convalescent COVID-19.

This clone was recorded a few times. The V and J genes are TRBV27 and TRBJ1-2; the D gene is possibly TRBD1 (5 bases). The CDR3 has 13 residues. Deletions cut 3 bases from V and 7 bases from J, with 12 bases between. Per the germline V gene, CDR1 is MNHEY and CDR2 is SMNVEV (reference sequence). The CDR3 region has the DNA TGTGCCAGCAGTTTTACACAGGCGGCTGGCTACACCTTC. Amino acid sequence: CASSFTQAAGYTF.

The genes are TRBV2 and TRBJ1-2; D is possibly TRBD1 (6 bases). From germline, CDR1 is SNHLY and CDR2 FYNNEI. Trimming took off 8 bases at V and 2 bases at J, with 9 bases between the two ends. CDR3 size: 12 residues. Here the CDR3 reads CASSTGNYGYTF. The CDR3 coding sequence is TGTGCCAGCTCTACAGGGAACTATGGCTACACCTTC.

V is TRBV18 and J is TRBJ1-5, with a possible D match to TRBD1 (5 bases). Germline V gene sequence: CDR1 KGHSH, CDR2 LQKENI. The CDR3 totals 14 residues. V was pared by 2 bases and J by 1 base, with 6 bases between. The CDR3 protein is CASSPGGSNQPQHF. As DNA, the CDR3 is TGTGCCAGCTCACCAGGGGGGAGCAATCAGCCCCAGCATTTT.

The genes are TRBV6-2 or TRBV6-3 and TRBJ2-1, with TRBD2 identical over 14 bases. With V trimmed by 0 bases and J by 15 bases, 13 bases remained unmatched. There are 17 residues in the CDR3. Looked up from germline, CDR1 is MNHEY and CDR2 is SVGEGT. The chain's CDR3 is CASSYSSPGTSGGRRFF. CDR3 nucleotides: TGTGCCAGCAGTTACTCATCTCCGGGGACTAGCGGGGGCCGACGGTTCTTC.

V is TRBV28 and J is TRBJ1-3; D is unclear. This CDR3 has 17 residues. Deletions cut 2 bases from V and 2 bases from J, with 16 bases between. Germline CDR1 and CDR2: MDHEN and SYDVKM. This CDR3 reads CASSLRTNHEPGNTIYF. Here the CDR3 DNA reads TGTGCCAGCAGTTTACGGACTAACCACGAACCTGGAAACACCATATATTTT.

The V gene is TRBV7-8, the J gene TRBJ2-5; weak D call: TRBD1 (5 bases). The germline gives CDR1 SGHVS, CDR2 FQNEAQ. Deletions cut 1 base from V and 7 bases from J, with 13 bases between. There are 14 residues in the CDR3. The CDR3 coding sequence is TGTGCCAGCAGCTTAGTGGCAGGGCAGGCGACCCAGTACTTC. Protein: CASSLVAGQATQYF.

The V gene is TRBV5-1, the J gene TRBJ1-1; 7 bases align to TRBD1. Trimming took 4 bases from V and 11 from J; bases not matched to a gene: 11. Per the germline V gene, CDR1 is SGHRS and CDR2 is YFSETQ. This CDR3 is 13 amino acids long. Here the CDR3 reads CASSEKTGLSAFF. The CDR3 DNA reads as TGCGCCAGCAGCGAAAAGACAGGGCTCTCGGCTTTCTTT.

This chain uses TRBV5-1 with TRBJ2-2; D is possibly TRBD2 (7 bases). CDR1 is SGHRS and CDR2 is YFSETQ in the germline V gene. The CDR3 covers 17 residues. Trimming removed 4 bases at V and 4 bases at J, with 20 bases between. This CDR3 is CASSAYFGGQGTGELFF. Written as DNA, the CDR3 is TGCGCCAGCAGCGCATATTTCGGGGGGCAGGGCACCGGGGAGCTGTTTTTT.

CDR3 sequence (DNA): TGTGCCAGCAAAATCGGACAATTGAATTCACCCCTCCACTTT. This translates into CASKIGQLNSPLHF. The chain recombines TRBV2 with TRBJ1-6; D perhaps matches TRBD1 (5 bases). CDR1 and CDR2 (germline): SNHLY, FYNNEI. V shed 7 bases and J shed 7 bases, with 14 bases lying between them. The CDR3 runs 14 residues.

The chain is built from TRBV6-5 and TRBJ2-4; 7 bases line up with TRBD1. Germline V gene sequence: CDR1 MNHEY, CDR2 SVGAGI. With V trimmed by 8 bases and J by 3 bases, 7 bases remained unmatched. This CDR3 is 14 amino acids long. In DNA form, the CDR3 reads TGTGCCAGCTGTAGCCGGGACAGCAAAAACATTCAGTACTTC. It is translated as CASCSRDSKNIQYF.

The rearrangement uses TRBV6-5 and TRBJ1-5, with 8 bases matching TRBD1. The junction had 14 bases not matched to a gene; V was cut back by 10 bases and J by 6 bases. CDR3 length: 15 residues. CDR1 and CDR2 (germline): MNHEY, SVGAGI. The CDR3, as DNA: TGTGCCACACAATGGGGACAGGATTTTTCTCAGCCCCAGCATTTT. Its translation is CATQWGQDFSQPQHF.

The rearrangement uses TRBV5-6 and TRBJ2-7, with no clear D. The germline CDR1 and CDR2 sequences are SGHDT and YYEEEE. This CDR3 has 13 amino acids. The V end was cut by 5 bases, the J end by 0 bases, with 9 bases between. This CDR3 is CASSLRGSYEQYV. DNA of the CDR3: TGTGCCAGCAGTCTCCGAGGCTCCTACGAGCAGTACGTC.

Here the CDR3 DNA reads TGTGCCAGCAGTTGGGGGGGCGGGGATGAAAAACTGTTTTTT. Protein sequence: CASSWGGGDEKLFF. V usage is TRBV6-6 and J usage is TRBJ1-4; D might be TRBD1 (6 bases). Looked up from germline, CDR1 is MNHNY and CDR2 is SVGAGI (reference sequence). This CDR3 has 14 amino acids. V was trimmed by 4 bases and J by 6 bases, leaving 12 bases between them.

The V and J genes are TRBV5-1 and TRBJ1-1, with D possibly matching TRBD1 (6 bases). CDR3 length: 14 residues. In germline, CDR1 is SGHRS, CDR2 YFSETQ. V was cut by 5 bases and J by 5 bases, with 16 bases left in between. The CDR3 DNA reads TGCGCCAGCAGAGAAGGGGGGGCCGAAACTGAAGCTTTCTTT. Its translation is CASREGGAETEAFF.

The chain has TRBV5-1 and TRBJ2-4; tentatively, D is TRBD2 (6 bases). Germline CDR1 reads SGHRS; CDR2 reads YFSETQ. This CDR3 has 16 residues. V was pared by 0 bases and J by 0 bases, with 10 bases between. CDR3 loop: CASSLAGDTAKNIQYF. In DNA form, the CDR3 reads TGCGCCAGCAGCTTGGCGGGAGACACAGCCAAAAACATTCAGTACTTC.

This clone came up once. The rearrangement uses TRBV2 and TRBJ1-2; TRBD1 agrees at 10 bases. The germline V gene has CDR1 SNHLY and CDR2 FYNNEI. This CDR3 has 14 residues. The trim removed 6 bases at V and 6 bases at J, leaving 7 bases unmatched. The CDR3 region is CASRSRDRGDGYTF. The CDR3 DNA follows: TGTGCCAGCAGGAGCCGGGACAGGGGCGATGGCTACACCTTC.

The chain carries TRBV5-6 and TRBJ2-7; the D gene is possibly TRBD2 (6 bases). The germline gives CDR1 SGHDT, CDR2 YYEEEE. The CDR3 totals 14 residues. Trimming took 3 bases from V and 2 from J, leaving 12 bases between them. CDR3: CASSSGLRTYEQYF. In DNA, the CDR3 is TGTGCCAGCAGCTCGGGACTCCGGACCTACGAGCAGTACTTC. Based on the CDR3 plus reference TRBV5-6 and TRBJ2-7, the full variable domain is DAGVTQSPTHLIKTRGQQVTLRCSPKSGHDTVSWYQQALGQGPQFIFQYYEEEERQRGNFPDRFSGHQFPNYSSELNVNALLLGDSALYLCASSSGLRTYEQYFGPGTRLTVT.

CDR3 nucleotide sequence: TGCGCCAGCAGCCCCAACACGCAGATGAACACTGAAGCTTTCTTT. Residues: CASSPNTQMNTEAFF. The chain combines TRBV5-1 with TRBJ1-1; D not resolved. Germline V gene sequence: CDR1 SGHRS, CDR2 YFSETQ. The CDR3 runs to 15 residues. Between the trimmed V and J ends, which lost 4 bases and 0 bases, there was a span of 13 bases.

In this sample, this clone turned up once. The chain recombines TRBV7-8 with TRBJ2-3; 7 positions match TRBD1. This CDR3 is built from 16 residues. With 5 bases clipped from V and 4 bases from J, the junction kept 12 bases outside the gene matches. Germline assignment: CDR1 SGHVS and CDR2 FQNEAQ. CDR3 residues: CASSQNRGQAPDTQYF. The CDR3 DNA reads as TGTGCCAGCAGCCAGAACCGAGGACAGGCCCCAGATACGCAGTATTTT.

The CDR3 DNA follows: TGTGCCAGCAGCCGGCGGAGAGGGGAAGCTTTCTTT. This gives the protein CASSRRRGEAFF. This chain connects TRBV6-6 to TRBJ1-1; unclear D gene. There are 12 residues in the CDR3. Trimming left V 6 bases short and J 8 bases short, with 13 bases between. Germline V gene sequence: CDR1 MNHNY, CDR2 SVGAGI (reference sequence).